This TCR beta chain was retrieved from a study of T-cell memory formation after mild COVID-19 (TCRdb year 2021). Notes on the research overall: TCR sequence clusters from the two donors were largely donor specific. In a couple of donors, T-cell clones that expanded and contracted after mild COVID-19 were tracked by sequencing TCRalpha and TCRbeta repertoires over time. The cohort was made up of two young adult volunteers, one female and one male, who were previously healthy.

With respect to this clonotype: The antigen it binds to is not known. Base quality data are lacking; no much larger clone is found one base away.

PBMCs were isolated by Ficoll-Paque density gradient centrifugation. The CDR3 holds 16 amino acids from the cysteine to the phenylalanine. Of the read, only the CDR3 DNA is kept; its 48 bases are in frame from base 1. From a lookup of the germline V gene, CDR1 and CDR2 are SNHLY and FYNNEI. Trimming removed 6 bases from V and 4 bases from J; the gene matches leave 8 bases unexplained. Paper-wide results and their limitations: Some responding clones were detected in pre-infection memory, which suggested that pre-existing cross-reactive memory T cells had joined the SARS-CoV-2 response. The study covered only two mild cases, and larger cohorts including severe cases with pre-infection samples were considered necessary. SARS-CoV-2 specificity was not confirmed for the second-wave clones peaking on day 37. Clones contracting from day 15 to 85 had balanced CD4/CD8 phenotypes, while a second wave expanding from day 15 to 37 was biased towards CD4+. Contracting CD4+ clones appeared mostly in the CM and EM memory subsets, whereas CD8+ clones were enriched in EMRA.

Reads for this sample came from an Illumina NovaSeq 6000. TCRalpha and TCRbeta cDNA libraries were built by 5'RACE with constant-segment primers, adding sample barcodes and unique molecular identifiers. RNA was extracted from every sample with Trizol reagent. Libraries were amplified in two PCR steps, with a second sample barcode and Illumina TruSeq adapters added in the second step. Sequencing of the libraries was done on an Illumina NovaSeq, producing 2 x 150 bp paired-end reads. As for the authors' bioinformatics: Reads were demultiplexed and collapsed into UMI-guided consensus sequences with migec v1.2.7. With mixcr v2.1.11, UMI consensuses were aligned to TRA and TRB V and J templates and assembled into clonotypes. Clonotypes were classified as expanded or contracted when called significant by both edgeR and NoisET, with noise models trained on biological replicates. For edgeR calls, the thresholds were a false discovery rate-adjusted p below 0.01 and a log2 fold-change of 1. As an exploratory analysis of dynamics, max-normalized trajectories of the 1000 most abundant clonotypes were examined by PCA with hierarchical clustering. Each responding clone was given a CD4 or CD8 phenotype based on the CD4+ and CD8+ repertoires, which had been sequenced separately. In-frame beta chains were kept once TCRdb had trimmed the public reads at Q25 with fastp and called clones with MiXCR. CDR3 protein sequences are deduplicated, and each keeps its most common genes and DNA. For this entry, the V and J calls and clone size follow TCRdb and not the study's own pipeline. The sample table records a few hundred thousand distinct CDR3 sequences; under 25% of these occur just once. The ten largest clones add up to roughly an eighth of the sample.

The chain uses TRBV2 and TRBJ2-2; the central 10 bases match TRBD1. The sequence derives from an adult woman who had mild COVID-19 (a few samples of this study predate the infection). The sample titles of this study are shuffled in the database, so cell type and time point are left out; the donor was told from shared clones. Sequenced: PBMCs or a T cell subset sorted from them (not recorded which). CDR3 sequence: CASRPTGTGVTGELFF. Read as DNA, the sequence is TGTGCCAGCAGACCAACCGGGACAGGGGTCACCGGGGAGCTGTTTTTT.